The source of this TCR beta chain is a study of Ad26.COV2.S vaccination and SARS-CoV-2 variants. Study overall: Vaccine-arm donor from the placebo-controlled COV1001 Ad26.COV2.S trial.

Indicated treatment: some 19 received Ad26.COV2.S at low or high dose, single or two shots; about 5 received placebo; per-sample allocation not given. All samples were drawn on day 63, counting from the first vaccine or placebo injection. A Boston donor was an adult aged 18-55 years. Vaccination employed an Ad26 vector expressing the Wuhan-strain SARS-CoV-2 spike. The V end lost 10 bases, the J end lost 0 bases, and 13 bases lay between the germline ends. The CDR3 sequence is 13 residues long. From germline, CDR1 is SGHTA and CDR2 FQGNSA. Overall study results and limits: Individuals receiving vaccine had higher spike-specific TCR breadth than placebo recipients did.

Assay: immunoSEQ multiplex PCR; the TCRdb copy retains only in-frame clones and omits some. This table holds fewer than 500,000 clones, 80% to 90% found once. This clone was observed a single time. Its antigen remains unidentified. The source was peripheral blood, collected in a trial of Ad26.COV2.S vaccine versus placebo. The sequence was obtained from a person between 18 and 59 years old who received the Ad26.COV2.S COVID-19 vaccine or a placebo. This rearrangement joins TRBV7-2 to TRBJ2-7; D gene ambiguous. In DNA form, the CDR3 reads TGTGCCACCGCGAATTCACCCTCCTACGAGCAGTACGTC. This sequence encodes CATANSPSYEQYV.